The T cell receptor beta chain under discussion was sequenced for a study of a mutant IDH1 vaccine in newly diagnosed glioma. The overall study: Either 4-6 weeks after radiotherapy alone or alongside temozolomide, vaccination was begun. V12 occurred at week 35 and V13 at week 47.

Concerning this clone: The antigen is unknown.

The CDR3 loop spans 15 amino acids. CDR1 is SGHKS, CDR2 YYEKEE, per germline (reference sequence). V shed 0 bases and J shed 0 bases, with 9 bases lying between them. Indicated time point: week 47, end of study. Vaccination used 300 ug of mutant IDH1 20-mer peptide per dose, with topical imiquimod. The assay was immunoSEQ multiplex PCR, and TCRdb's table has in-frame clones only and misses some. Among about 34,000 clones listed, 90% were seen once. The TCR originated in a woman between 40 and 50 years old with glioma. The sequencing used PBMCs, collected from a glioma patient whose treatment included an IDH1 peptide vaccine. The chain uses TRBV5-5 and TRBJ1-1; D not certain. CDR3 residues: CASSLGPLVNTEAFF. Here the CDR3 DNA reads TGTGCCAGCAGCTTGGGGCCACTGGTGAACACTGAAGCTTTCTTT.